In its sample, the clone carrying this T cell receptor beta chain was seen once. Antigen: not known. V shed 8 bases and J shed 6 bases, with 20 bases lying between them. This CDR3 comprises 14 residues. The entry originates in a study of cytomegalovirus exposure and HLA in healthy donors. PCR employed 60 Vbeta and 13 Jbeta primers. The assay was immunoSEQ multiplex PCR, and TCRdb's table has in-frame clones only and misses some. The repertoire includes about 200,000 clones, roughly 77% of them detected once, and 0.35% to 0.5% sits in the top ten. General observations from the study: When the data were analyzed later, several of the most significant clusters appeared to be linked to common viral pathogens.

The material sequenced was PBMCs. The J gene is TRBJ2-7, the V gene TRBV23-1; a possible D gene is TRBD1 (5 bases). TRBV23-1 qualifies as an ORF whose function is uncertain. The TCR comes from a male donor in good health and CMV-seropositive. CDR3 region: CASPRPGRAFEQYF. The CDR3 DNA reads TGCGCCAGCCCCAGGCCAGGGCGAGCTTTCGAGCAGTACTTC.